The clone carrying this TCR beta chain has just one count. Generated by immunoSEQ multiplex PCR, the TCRdb table keeps only in-frame clones and is missing some. This sample has about 2.4 million clones, with 93% found just once. The V end lost 4 bases, the J end lost 1 base, and 11 bases lay between the germline ends. The CDR3 length is 14 residues. CDR1 and CDR2 (germline): SGHRS, YFSETQ. This sample stems from a study of shared clonotypes between healthy human individuals. Source material: naive CD4+ T cells from PBMCs. The subset was: CD45RA+ positively selected. The receptor's source is a man aged 18 to 29 in good health. Some clones in this sample may be carry-over from other donors' samples. This chain connects TRBV5-1 to TRBJ1-1; D is perhaps TRBD1 (5 bases). CDR3 bases: TGCGCCAGCAGCAATAGGGACCCGAACACTGAAGCTTTCTTT. Translation gives CASSNRDPNTEAFF.